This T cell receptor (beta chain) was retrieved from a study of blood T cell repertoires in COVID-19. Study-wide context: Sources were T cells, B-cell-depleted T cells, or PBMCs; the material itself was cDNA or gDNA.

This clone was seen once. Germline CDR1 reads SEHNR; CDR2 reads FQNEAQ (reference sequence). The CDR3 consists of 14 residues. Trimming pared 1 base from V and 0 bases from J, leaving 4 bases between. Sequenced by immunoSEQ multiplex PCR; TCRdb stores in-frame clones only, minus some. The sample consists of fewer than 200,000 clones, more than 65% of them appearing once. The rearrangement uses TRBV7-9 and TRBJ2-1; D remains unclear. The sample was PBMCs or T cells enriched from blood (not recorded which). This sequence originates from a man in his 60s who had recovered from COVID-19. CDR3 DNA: TGTGCCAGCAGCTTAGTTAGCTCCTACAATGAGCAGTTCTTC. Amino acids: CASSLVSSYNEQFF.